The T cell receptor (beta chain) described here comes from a study of blood T cell repertoires in COVID-19. Methods used by the authors: Scientists estimated how many nucleated cells there were by amplifying reference gene primers. Generated by immunoSEQ multiplex PCR, the TCRdb table keeps only in-frame clones and is missing some. The DNA gave D and trimming, while V, J and clone size come from that table. This sample has roughly 150,000 clones, with roughly 80% found just once. V was shortened by 3 bases and J by 8 bases, with 13 bases between the two germline ends. Germline V gene sequence: CDR1 LNHDA, CDR2 SQIVND (reference sequence). This CDR3 has 13 amino acids. Each participant's cohort was designated according to participant-reported clinical history.

This TCR came from a woman in her thirties or forties who had recovered from COVID-19. The chain carries TRBV19 and TRBJ1-2, with D uncertain. Input material: PBMCs or T cells enriched from blood (not recorded which). The CDR3 loop is CASSIGGRGGYTF. The CDR3 DNA follows: TGTGCCAGTAGTATCGGAGGGAGAGGAGGCTACACCTTC.